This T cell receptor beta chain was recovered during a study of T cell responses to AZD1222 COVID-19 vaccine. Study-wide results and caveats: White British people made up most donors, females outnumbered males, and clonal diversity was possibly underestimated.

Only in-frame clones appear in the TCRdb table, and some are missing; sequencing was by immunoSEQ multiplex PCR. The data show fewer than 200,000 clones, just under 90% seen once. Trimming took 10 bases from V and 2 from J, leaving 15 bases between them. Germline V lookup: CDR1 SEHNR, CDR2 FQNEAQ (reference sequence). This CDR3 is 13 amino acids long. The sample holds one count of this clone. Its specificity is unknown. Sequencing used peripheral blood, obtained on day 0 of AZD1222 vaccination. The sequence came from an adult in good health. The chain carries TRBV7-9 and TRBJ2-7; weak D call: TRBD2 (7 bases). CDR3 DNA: TGTGCCACCCAGGGGAGGGGTCCCTACGAGCAGTACTTC. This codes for CATQGRGPYEQYF.